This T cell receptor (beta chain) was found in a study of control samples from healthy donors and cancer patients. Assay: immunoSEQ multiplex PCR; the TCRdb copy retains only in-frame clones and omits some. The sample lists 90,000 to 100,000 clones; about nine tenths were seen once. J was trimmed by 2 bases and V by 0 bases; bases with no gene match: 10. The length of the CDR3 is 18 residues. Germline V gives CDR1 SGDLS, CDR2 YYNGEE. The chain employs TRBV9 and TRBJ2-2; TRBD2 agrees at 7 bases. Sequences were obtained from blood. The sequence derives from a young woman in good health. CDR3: CASSVDMGRDYNTGELFF. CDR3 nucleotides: TGTGCCAGCAGCGTAGATATGGGACGGGACTACAACACCGGGGAGCTGTTTTTT.